There are a few counts of the clone carrying this T cell receptor beta chain. The data belong to a study of blood T cells in healthy people across ages. CDR3 length: 14 residues. Germline loops: CDR1 MDHEN, CDR2 SYDVKM. V was shortened by 5 bases and J by 3 bases, with 14 bases between the two germline ends. A J-beta primer mix and a sample-barcoded 5' primer were used in a second PCR of roughly 6 to 11 cycles. MiXCR, applied by TCRdb to the 5' RACE reads, yields one record per CDR3 protein. The table records about 1 million distinct CDR3 sequences, approximately 26% of them present only once. The sample was also reused in another study, on T cells of mothers and their children.

The sample was blood. The V gene is TRBV28, the J gene TRBJ2-7; D not certain. The clonotype comes from a girl aged 2 to 10 in good health. The DNA of the CDR3 is TGTGCCAGCAGTCTAAATAATCGGGTCTACGAGCAGTACTTC. It encodes CASSLNNRVYEQYF.